A selection of T cell receptor beta chains follows, all from one sample in a study of cytomegalovirus exposure and HLA in healthy donors. The data were produced by immunoSEQ multiplex PCR, yet TCRdb's version contains in-frame clones alone and is incomplete. The sample includes 250,000 to 300,000 clones, 86% of them seen just once. The source material was PBMCs. The receptor source for this set is a woman between 18 and 30 years old in good health and CMV-seronegative. Both conserved end residues are part of each CDR3. Fields, in order: clone size, D gene, V gene, CDR3 length, J gene, CDR3 protein, CDR3 DNA. D genes are given only for firm matches. Some rows mark clone size as missing; the rest say once, few, many or name a class of expanded clone.

.,.,TRBV11-2,16,TRBJ2-1,CASSLRRGGPNNEQFF,TGTGCCAGCAGTCTTAGGAGGGGGGGGCCGAACAATGAGCAGTTCTTC
few,.,TRBV27,12,TRBJ1-5,CASSFRGQPQHF,TGTGCCAGCAGTTTTAGGGGCCAGCCCCAGCATTTT
.,.,TRBV29-1,14,TRBJ1-2,CSVAPETIYYGYTF,TGCAGCGTCGCCCCGGAGACCATTTACTATGGCTACACCTTC
.,TRBD2,TRBV4-1,16,TRBJ2-3,CASRSRLAGGGDTQYF,TGCGCCAGCAGGTCTAGACTAGCGGGAGGGGGAGATACGCAGTATTTT
.,TRBD1,TRBV27,17,TRBJ1-5,CASSLYGDRGSNQPQHF,TGTGCCAGCAGTTTATACGGGGACAGGGGGAGCAATCAGCCCCAGCATTTT
.,TRBD1,TRBV4-3,17,TRBJ2-1,CASSIQPRQTGDNEQFF,TGCGCCAGCAGTATTCAACCCCGACAAACAGGGGACAATGAGCAGTTCTTC
once,TRBD1,TRBV6-1,13,TRBJ1-3,CAGQVNSGNTIYF,TGTGCCGGACAGGTTAACTCTGGAAACACCATATATTTT
.,TRBD1,TRBV4-1,14,TRBJ1-1,CASSQPDRGREAFF,TGCGCCAGCAGCCAGCCCGACAGGGGCCGTGAAGCTTTCTTT
.,TRBD2,TRBV19,16,TRBJ2-1,CASSPQDAGGPREQFF,TGTGCCAGTAGTCCCCAGGATGCGGGAGGGCCAAGGGAGCAGTTCTTC
.,TRBD1,TRBV5-6,14,TRBJ2-7,CASSLDRGSYEQYF,TGTGCCAGCAGCTTGGACAGGGGTTCCTACGAGCAGTACTTC
few,.,TRBV7-2,13,TRBJ1-5,CASSFSRDQPQHF,TGTGCCAGCAGCTTTTCACGGGATCAGCCCCAGCATTTT
.,TRBD1,TRBV4-3,17,TRBJ2-5,CASSLGWRQGADETQYF,TGCGCCAGCAGCCTTGGCTGGCGGCAGGGGGCAGACGAGACCCAGTACTTC
once,TRBD1,TRBV9,15,TRBJ1-1,CASSPETGIYTEAFF,TGTGCCAGCAGCCCGGAGACAGGGATCTACACTGAAGCTTTCTTT
.,.,TRBV9,13,TRBJ1-2,CASSAGMLEGYTF,TGTGCCAGCAGCGCGGGGATGTTGGAGGGCTACACCTTC
.,TRBD1,TRBV5-1,15,TRBJ1-5,CASSSRDRANQPQHF,TGCGCCAGCAGCTCAAGAGACAGGGCGAATCAGCCCCAGCATTTT
.,TRBD2,TRBV5-4,13,TRBJ2-7,CASSATSDYEQYF,TGTGCCAGCAGCGCGACTAGCGACTACGAGCAGTACTTC
.,.,TRBV7-9,14,TRBJ1-5,CASSLDQGEQPQHF,TGTGCCAGCAGCTTAGACCAGGGCGAACAGCCCCAGCATTTT